This record concerns one T cell receptor beta chain sequence. This clone's antigen is unknown. Base qualities are missing; no much larger clone stands one base away. These data are taken from a study of blood T cell repertoires in COVID-19 (dated by TCRdb to 2020 to 2021). In the study overall: Samples from collaborators originated in the United States, Italy and Spain and spanned both the acute and convalescent phases of COVID-19. The material from the prospective study consisted of cDNA or gDNA derived from T cells, B-cell-depleted T cells, or PBMCs. The dataset comprised deeply sampled blood TCRbeta repertoires from subjects exposed to, actively infected with, or recovered from COVID-19. The repertoires were released in a freely available public database meant as a resource for research on the immune response to SARS-CoV-2. Samples were obtained from the ongoing ImmuneRACE study (first 160 participants) and from some 1,300 subjects provided by 6 global collaborators. Sample metadata almost always included a de-identified subject ID, COVID-19 status, age in years and sex. HLA class I and class II types, where available, came from metadata supplied by the sample provider rather than from assay-based typing. The paper's findings and limits, for the study overall: The quantity of clinical and demographic metadata differed by source and by participant and was supplied without curation.

Trimming takes 1 base from V and 2 bases from J, and the germline ends sit 5 bases apart. CDR1 and CDR2, per the germline V gene (reference sequence), are SEHNR and FQNEAQ. The CDR3 measures 13 amino acids from cysteine to phenylalanine. The entry retains the CDR3 DNA only, 39 bases that are in frame from base 1. The immunoSEQ Assay, a bias-controlled multiplex PCR, was used to amplify TCRbeta CDR3 regions from genomic DNA. The original pipeline was this. Within the assay, amplification of reference gene primers was used to estimate how many nucleated cells each sample contained. To quantify the absolute abundance of each unique TCRbeta CDR3 rearrangement, sequence reads were collapsed and filtered. For each sample, productive Simpson clonality was calculated as the square root of Simpson's diversity index over productive rearrangements. The clones in this table, taken by TCRdb from immuneACCESS, are in-frame only. Not every clone is retained; where verified, under half of the shortfall comes from an unresolved V gene, and the cause of the rest is unknown. That table supplies the V and J calls and clone size; D and trimming were determined from the DNA. The sample table lists around 99,000 clones, 79% of them with a count of one. The ten largest make up 15% to 20% of the sample.

Collaborating institutions collected whole blood in K2EDTA tubes following their own protocols. For TCRbeta analysis, collaborators shipped samples in one of three forms: frozen whole blood, isolated PBMCs, or DNA extracted from either of those sample types. Input material: peripheral blood. This sequence uses TRBV7-9 and TRBJ1-1, with the D gene call left open. This clonotype originated in a woman older than 75 with active or convalescent COVID-19. The DNA is as follows: TGTGCCAGCAGCTTAGTAGCAAACACTGAAGCTTTCTTT. Its coded protein is CASSLVANTEAFF.